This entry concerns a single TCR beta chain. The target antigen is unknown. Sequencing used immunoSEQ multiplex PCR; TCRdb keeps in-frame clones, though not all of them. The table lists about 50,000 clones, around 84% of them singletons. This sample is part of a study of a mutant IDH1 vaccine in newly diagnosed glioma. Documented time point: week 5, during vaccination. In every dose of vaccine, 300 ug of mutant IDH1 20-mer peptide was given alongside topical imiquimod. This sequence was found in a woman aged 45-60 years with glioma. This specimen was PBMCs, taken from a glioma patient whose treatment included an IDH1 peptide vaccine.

CDR3 coding DNA: TGTGCCAGCAGCCCTGGGCCCGGGACAGGGGGGGACGTCTATGGCTACACCTTC. It specifies CASSPGPGTGGDVYGYTF. This chain links TRBV7-2 with TRBJ1-2; 11 nucleotides align to TRBD1. Germline V gene data show CDR1 as SGHTA and CDR2 as FQGNSA. This CDR3 is 18 amino acids long. The trim removed 5 bases at V and 4 bases at J, leaving 15 bases unmatched.